Given below is one T cell receptor beta chain in context. Per the authors' pipeline: Estimated nucleated cell counts came from reference gene primer amplification. The data were produced by immunoSEQ multiplex PCR, yet TCRdb's version contains in-frame clones alone and is incomplete. V and J calls and clone size are given by that table; D and trimming were obtained from the DNA. The sample consists of roughly 500,000 clones, roughly nine tenths of them appearing once. The data were obtained in a study of blood T cell repertoires in COVID-19. Germline V gene lookup returns CDR1 KGHDR and CDR2 SFDVKD. V was trimmed by 3 bases and J by 10 bases, leaving 9 bases between them. The CDR3 consists of 12 residues.

The receptor was isolated from a man aged 18 to 29 with COVID-19, enrolled during active disease. This chain uses TRBV24-1 with TRBJ1-5; maybe TRBD1 (5 bases). The sequenced sample consisted of peripheral blood. Written as DNA, the CDR3 is TGTGCCACCAGTGATCCAGGACACCCCCAGCATTTT. This encodes CATSDPGHPQHF.